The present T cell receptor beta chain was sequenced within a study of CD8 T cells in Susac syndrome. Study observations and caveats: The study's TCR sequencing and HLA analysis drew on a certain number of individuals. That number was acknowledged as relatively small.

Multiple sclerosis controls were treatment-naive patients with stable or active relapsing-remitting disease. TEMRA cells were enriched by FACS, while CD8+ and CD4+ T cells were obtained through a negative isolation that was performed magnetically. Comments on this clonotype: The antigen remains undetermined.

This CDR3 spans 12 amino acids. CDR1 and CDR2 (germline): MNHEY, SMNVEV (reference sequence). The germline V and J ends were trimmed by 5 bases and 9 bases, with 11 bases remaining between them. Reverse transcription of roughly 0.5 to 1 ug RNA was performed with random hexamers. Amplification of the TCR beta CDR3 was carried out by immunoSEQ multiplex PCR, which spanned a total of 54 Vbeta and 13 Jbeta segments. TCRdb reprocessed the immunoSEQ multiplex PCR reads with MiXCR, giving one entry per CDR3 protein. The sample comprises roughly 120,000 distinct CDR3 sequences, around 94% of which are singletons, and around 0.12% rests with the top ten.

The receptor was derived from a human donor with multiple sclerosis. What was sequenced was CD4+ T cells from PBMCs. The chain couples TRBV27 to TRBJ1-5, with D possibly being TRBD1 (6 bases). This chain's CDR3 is CASSPQGRPQHF. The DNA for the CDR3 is TGTGCCAGCAGTCCCCAGGGGCGGCCCCAGCATTTT.